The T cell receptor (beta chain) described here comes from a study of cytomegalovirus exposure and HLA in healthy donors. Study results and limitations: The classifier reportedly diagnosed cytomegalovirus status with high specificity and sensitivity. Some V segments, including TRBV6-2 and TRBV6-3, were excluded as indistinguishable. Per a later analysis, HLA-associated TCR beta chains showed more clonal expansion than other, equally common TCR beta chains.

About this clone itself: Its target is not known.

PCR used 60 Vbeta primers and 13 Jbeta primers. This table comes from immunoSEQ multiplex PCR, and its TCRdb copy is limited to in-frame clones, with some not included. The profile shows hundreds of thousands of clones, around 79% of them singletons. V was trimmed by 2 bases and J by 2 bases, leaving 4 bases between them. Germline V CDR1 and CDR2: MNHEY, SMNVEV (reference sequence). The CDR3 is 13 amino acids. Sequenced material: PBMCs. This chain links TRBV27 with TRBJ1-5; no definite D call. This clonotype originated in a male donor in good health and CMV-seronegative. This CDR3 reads CASSLAGNQPQHF. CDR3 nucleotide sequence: TGTGCCAGCAGTTTAGCGGGCAATCAGCCCCAGCATTTT.